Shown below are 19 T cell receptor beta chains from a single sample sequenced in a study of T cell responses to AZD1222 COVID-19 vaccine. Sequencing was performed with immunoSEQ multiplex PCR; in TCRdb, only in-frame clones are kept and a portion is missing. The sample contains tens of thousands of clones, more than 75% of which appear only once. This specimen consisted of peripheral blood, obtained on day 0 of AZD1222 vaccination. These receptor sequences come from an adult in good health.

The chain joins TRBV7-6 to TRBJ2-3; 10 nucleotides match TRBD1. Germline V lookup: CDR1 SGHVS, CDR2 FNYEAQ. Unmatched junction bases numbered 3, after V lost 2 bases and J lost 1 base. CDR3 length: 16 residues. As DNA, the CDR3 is TGTGCCAGCAGCTTATTAGGGACAGGGGGCACAGATACGCAGTATTTT. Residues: CASSLLGTGGTDTQYF.

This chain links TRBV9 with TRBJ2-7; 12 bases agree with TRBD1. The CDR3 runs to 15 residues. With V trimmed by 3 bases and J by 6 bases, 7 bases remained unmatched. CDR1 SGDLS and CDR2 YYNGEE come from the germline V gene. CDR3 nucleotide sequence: TGTGCCAGCAGCGGGCCGGGGACAGGGGGCTCCGAGCAGTACTTC. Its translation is CASSGPGTGGSEQYF. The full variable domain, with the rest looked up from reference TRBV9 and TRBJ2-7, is DSGVTQTPKHLITATGQRVTLRCSPRSGDLSVYWYQQSLDQGLQFLIQYYNGEERAKGNILERFSAQQFPDLHSELNLSSLELGDSALYFCASSGPGTGGSEQYFGPGTRLTVT.

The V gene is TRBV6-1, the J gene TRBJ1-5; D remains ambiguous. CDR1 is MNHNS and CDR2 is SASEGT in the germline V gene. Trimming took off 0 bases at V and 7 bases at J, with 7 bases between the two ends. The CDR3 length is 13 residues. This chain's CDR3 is CASSEALRQPQHF. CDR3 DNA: TGTGCCAGCAGTGAAGCTCTGCGACAGCCCCAGCATTTT.

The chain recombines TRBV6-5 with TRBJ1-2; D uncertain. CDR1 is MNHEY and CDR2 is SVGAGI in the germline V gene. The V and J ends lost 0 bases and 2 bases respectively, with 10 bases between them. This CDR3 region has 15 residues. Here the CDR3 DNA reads TGTGCCAGCAGTTACTCGTCCGGCGGAAACTATGGCTACACCTTC. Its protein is CASSYSSGGNYGYTF.

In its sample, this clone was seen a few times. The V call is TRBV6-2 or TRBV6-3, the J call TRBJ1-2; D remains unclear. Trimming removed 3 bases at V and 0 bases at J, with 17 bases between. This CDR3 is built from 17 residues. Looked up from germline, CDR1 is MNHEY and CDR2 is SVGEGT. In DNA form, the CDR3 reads TGTGCCAGCAGTTATTCTTCCTATTCAAGACCTAACTATGGCTACACCTTC. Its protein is CASSYSSYSRPNYGYTF.

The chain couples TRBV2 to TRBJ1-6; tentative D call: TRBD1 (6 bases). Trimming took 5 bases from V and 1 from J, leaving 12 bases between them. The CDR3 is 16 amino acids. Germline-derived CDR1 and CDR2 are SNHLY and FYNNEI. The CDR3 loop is CASSRQQGSYNSPLHF. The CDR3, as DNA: TGTGCCAGCAGTAGGCAGCAGGGGTCCTATAATTCACCCCTCCACTTT.

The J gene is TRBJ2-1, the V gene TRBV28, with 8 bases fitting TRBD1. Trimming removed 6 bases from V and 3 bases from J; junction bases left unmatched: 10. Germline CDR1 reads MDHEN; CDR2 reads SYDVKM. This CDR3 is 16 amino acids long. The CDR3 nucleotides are TGTGCCAGCAGGGCGACAGGGGCCGGGGGCTACAATGAGCAGTTCTTC. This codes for CASRATGAGGYNEQFF.

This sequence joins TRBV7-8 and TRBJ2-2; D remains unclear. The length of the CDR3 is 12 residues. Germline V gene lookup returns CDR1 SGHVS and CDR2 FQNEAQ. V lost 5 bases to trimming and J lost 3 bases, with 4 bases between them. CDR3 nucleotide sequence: TGTGCCAGCAGCCGTGACACCGGGGAGCTGTTTTTT. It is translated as CASSRDTGELFF.

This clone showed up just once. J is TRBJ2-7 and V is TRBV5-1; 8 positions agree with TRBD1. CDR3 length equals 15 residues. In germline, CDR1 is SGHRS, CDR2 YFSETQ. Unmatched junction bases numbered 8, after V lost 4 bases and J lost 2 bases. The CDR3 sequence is CASSVSGGAAYEQYF. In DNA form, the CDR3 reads TGCGCCAGCAGCGTTTCAGGGGGCGCAGCCTACGAGCAGTACTTC.

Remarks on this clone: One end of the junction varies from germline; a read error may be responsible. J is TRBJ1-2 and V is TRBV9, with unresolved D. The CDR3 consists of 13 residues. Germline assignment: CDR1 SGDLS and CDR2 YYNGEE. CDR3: CASSVTDQYGYTF. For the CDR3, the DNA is TGTGCCAGTAGCGTCACAGACCAATATGGCTACACCTTC.

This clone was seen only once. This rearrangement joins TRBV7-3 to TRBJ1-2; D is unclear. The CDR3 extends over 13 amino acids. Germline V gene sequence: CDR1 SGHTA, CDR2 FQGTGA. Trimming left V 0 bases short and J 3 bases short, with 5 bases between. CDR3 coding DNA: TGTGCCAGCAGCTTAACGAGTGACTATGGCTACACCTTC. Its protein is CASSLTSDYGYTF.

For the CDR3, the DNA is TGCACCAGCAGCCCGCGGACTAGCGGGGGCCTTATTTACAATGAGCAGTTCTTC. Translating it yields CTSSPRTSGGLIYNEQFF. The chain couples TRBV1 to TRBJ2-1; the table calls TRBD2, which could not be checked here. TRBV1 is a pseudogene locus. The CDR3 has 18 residues.

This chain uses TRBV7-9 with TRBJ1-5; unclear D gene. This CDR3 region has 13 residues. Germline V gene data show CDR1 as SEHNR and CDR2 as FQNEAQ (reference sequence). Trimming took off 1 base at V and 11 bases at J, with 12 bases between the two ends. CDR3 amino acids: CASSLGRDPAQHF. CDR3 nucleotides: TGTGCCAGCAGCTTAGGTCGGGATCCGGCCCAGCATTTT.

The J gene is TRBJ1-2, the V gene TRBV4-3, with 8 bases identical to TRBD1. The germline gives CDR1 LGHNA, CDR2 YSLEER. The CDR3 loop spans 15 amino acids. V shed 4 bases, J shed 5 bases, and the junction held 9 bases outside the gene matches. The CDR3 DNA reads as TGCGCCAGCAGCCCCGACGGGACAGGCGAGTATGGCTACACCTTC. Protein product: CASSPDGTGEYGYTF.

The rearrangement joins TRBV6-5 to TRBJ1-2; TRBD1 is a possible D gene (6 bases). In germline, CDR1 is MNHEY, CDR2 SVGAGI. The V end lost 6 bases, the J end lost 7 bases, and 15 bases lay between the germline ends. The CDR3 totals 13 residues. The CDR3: CASRVDRSLGYTF. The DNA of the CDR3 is TGTGCCAGCAGAGTTGACAGGAGTCTTGGCTACACCTTC.

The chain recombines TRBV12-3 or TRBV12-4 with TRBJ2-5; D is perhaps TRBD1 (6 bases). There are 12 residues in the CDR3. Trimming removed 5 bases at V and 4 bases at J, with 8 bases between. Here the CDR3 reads CASSLRGETQYF. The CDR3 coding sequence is TGTGCCAGCAGTCTCAGGGGAGAGACCCAGTACTTC.

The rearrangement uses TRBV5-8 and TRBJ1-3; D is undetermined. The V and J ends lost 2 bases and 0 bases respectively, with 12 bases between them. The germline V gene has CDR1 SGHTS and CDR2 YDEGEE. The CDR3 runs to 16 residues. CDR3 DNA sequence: TGTGCCAGCAGCTTTACTAAGTCCTCCTCTGGAAACACCATATATTTT. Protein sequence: CASSFTKSSSGNTIYF.

The DNA of the CDR3 is TGTGCCAGCAGCTCTAAGACAGGGAGGGGGATTGAAGCTTTCTTT. Translating gives CASSSKTGRGIEAFF. This chain connects TRBV5-5 to TRBJ1-1; TRBD1 agrees at 7 bases. This CDR3 has 15 amino acids. Germline trimming cut 3 bases from V and 7 bases from J; bases unmatched to any gene: 12. Germline V lookup: CDR1 SGHKS, CDR2 YYEKEE (reference sequence).

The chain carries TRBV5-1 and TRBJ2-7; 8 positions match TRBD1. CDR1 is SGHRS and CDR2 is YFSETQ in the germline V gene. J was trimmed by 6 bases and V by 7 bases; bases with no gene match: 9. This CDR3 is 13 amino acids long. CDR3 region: CASGQGSVGEQYF. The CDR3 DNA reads TGCGCCAGCGGACAGGGCTCGGTTGGCGAGCAGTACTTC.